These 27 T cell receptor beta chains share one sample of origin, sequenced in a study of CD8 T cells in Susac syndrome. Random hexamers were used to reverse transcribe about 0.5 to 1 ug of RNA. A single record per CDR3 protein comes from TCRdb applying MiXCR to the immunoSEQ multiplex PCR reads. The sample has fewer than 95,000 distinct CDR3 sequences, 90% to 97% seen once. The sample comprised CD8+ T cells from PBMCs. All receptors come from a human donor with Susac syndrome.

In DNA form, the CDR3 reads TGTGCCAGCAGCTTGGTCCGGCCAGCGGGGAGCACAGATACGCAGTATTTT. Amino acid sequence: CASSLVRPAGSTDTQYF. J is TRBJ2-3 and V is TRBV7-9; 7 nucleotides agree with TRBD2. Per germline, CDR1 SEHNR and CDR2 FQNEAQ (reference sequence). V shed 3 bases, J shed 0 bases, and the junction held 9 bases outside the gene matches. CDR3 length: 17 amino acids.

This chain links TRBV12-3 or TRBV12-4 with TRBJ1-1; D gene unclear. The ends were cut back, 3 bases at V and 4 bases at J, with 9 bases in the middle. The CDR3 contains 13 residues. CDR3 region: CASSLARGTEAFF. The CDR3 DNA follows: TGTGCCAGCAGTTTGGCCCGAGGCACTGAAGCTTTCTTT.

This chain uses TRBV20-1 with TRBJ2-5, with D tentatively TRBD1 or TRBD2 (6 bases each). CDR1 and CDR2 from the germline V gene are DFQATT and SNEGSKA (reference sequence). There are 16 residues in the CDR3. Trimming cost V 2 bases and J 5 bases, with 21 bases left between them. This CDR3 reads CSARKLLSGAAETQYF. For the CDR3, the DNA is TGCAGTGCTAGAAAGCTCTTATCGGGGGCCGCCGAGACCCAGTACTTC.

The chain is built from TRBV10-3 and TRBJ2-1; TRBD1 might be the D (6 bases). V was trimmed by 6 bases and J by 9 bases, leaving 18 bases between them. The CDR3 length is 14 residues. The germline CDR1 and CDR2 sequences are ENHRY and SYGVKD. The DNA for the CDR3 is TGTGCCATCAGCCAACTTCGGACAGAGGGTGAGCAGTTCTTC. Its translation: CAISQLRTEGEQFF.

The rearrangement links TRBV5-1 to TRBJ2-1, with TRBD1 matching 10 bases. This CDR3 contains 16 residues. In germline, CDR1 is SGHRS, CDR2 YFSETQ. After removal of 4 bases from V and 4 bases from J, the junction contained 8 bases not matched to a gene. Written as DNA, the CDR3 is TGCGCCAGCAGCCCAACCCGGGACAGGGGTTACAATGAGCAGTTCTTC. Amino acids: CASSPTRDRGYNEQFF.

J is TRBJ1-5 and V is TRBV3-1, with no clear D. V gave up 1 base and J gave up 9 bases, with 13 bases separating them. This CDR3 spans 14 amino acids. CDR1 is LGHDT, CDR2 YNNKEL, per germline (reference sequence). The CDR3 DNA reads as TGTGCCAGCAGCCAAGGTAGGGCAGTCATGCCCCAGCATTTT. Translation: CASSQGRAVMPQHF.

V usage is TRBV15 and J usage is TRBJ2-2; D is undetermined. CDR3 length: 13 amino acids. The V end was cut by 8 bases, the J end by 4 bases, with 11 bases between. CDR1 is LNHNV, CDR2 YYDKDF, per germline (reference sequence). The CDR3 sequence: CATATRSTGELFF. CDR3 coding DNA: TGTGCCACCGCGACGCGGTCCACCGGGGAGCTGTTTTTT.

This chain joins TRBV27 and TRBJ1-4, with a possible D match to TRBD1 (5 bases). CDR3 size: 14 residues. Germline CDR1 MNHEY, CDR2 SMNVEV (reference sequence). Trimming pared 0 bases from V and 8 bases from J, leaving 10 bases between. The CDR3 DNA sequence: TGTGCCAGCAGTTTATCTTGGGGCCAGGAAAAACTGTTTTTT. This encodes CASSLSWGQEKLFF.

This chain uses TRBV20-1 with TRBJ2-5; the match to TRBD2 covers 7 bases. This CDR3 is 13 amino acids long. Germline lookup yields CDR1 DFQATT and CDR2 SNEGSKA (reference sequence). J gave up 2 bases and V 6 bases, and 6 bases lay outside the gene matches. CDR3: CSARPAGQETQYF. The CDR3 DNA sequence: TGCAGTGCCAGGCCAGCGGGGCAAGAGACCCAGTACTTC.

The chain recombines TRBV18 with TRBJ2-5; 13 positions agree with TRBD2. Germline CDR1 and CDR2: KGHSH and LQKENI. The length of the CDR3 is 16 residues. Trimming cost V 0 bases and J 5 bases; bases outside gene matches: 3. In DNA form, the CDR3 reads TGTGCCAGCTCACCACCGACTAGCGGGGGGCTGGAGACCCAGTACTTC. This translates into CASSPPTSGGLETQYF.

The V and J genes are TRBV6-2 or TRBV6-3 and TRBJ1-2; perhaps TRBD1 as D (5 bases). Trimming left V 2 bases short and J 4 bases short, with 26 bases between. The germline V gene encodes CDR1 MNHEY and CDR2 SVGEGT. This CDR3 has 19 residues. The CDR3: CASSYRDLRSITGGYGYTF. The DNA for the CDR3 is TGTGCCAGCAGTTACCGCGACCTACGTTCCATCACAGGCGGCTATGGCTACACCTTC.

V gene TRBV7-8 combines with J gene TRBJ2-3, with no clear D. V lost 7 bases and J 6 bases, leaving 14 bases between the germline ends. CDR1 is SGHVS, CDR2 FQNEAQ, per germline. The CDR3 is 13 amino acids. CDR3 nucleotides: TGTGCCAGCACCCCTCTAATTGTGGATACGCAGTATTTT. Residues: CASTPLIVDTQYF.

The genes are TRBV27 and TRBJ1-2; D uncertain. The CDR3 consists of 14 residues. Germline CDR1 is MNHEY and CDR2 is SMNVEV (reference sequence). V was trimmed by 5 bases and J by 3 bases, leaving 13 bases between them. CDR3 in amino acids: CASSPTTDHYGYTF. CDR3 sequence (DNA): TGTGCCAGCAGTCCGACGACGGATCACTATGGCTACACCTTC.

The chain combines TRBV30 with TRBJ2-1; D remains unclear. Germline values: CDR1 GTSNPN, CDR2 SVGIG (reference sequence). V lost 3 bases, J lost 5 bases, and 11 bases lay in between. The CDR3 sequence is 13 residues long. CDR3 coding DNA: TGTGCCTGGAGAAAAGGCAGTCACAATGAGCAGTTCTTC. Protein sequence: CAWRKGSHNEQFF.

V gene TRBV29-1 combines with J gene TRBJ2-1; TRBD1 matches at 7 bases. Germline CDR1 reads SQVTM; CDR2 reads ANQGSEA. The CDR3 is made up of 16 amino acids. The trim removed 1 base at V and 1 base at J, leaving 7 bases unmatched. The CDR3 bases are TGCAGCGTTGAAGGAATGATACAGGGGTCCTACAATGAGCAGTTCTTC. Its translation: CSVEGMIQGSYNEQFF.

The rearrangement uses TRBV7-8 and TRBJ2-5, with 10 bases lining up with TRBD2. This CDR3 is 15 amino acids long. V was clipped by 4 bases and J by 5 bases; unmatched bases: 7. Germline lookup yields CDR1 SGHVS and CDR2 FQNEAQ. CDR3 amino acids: CASSSLAGEGETQYF. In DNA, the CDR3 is TGTGCCAGCAGCTCCCTAGCGGGGGAGGGGGAGACCCAGTACTTC. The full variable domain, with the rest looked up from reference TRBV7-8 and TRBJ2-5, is GAGVSQSPRYKVAKRGQDVALRCDPISGHVSLFWYQQALGQGPEFLTYFQNEAQLDKSGLPSDRFFAERPEGSVSTLKIQRTQQEDSAVYLCASSSLAGEGETQYFGPGTRLLVL.

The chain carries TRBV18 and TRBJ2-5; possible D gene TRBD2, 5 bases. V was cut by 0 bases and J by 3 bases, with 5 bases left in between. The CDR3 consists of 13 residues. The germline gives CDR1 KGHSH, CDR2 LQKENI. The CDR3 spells CASSPPREETQYF. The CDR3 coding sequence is TGTGCCAGCTCACCACCGAGGGAAGAGACCCAGTACTTC.

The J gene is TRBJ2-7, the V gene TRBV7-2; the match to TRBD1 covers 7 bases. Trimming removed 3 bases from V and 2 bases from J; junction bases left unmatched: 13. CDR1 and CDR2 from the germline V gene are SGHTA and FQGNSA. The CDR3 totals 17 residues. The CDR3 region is CASSLLFGRDRAYEQYF. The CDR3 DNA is TGTGCCAGCAGCTTGCTGTTCGGACGGGACAGAGCCTACGAGCAGTACTTC.

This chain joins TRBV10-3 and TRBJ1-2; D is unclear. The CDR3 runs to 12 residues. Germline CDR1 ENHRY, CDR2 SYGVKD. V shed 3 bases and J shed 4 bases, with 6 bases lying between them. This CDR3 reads CAISDGLYGYTF. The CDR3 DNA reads TGTGCCATCAGTGATGGTCTCTATGGCTACACCTTC.

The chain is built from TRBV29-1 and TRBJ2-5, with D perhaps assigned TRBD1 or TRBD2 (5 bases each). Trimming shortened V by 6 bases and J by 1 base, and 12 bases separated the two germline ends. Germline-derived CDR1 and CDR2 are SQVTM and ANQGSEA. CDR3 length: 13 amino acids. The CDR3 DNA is TGCAGCGTCGGCCGGGGCCGCCAAGAGACCCAGTACTTC. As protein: CSVGRGRQETQYF. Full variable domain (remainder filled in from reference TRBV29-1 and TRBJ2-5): SAVISQKPSRDICQRGTSLTIQCQVDSQVTMMFWYRQQPGQSLTLIATANQGSEATYESGFVIDKFPISRPNLTFSTLTVSNMSPEDSSIYLCSVGRGRQETQYFGPGTRLLVL.

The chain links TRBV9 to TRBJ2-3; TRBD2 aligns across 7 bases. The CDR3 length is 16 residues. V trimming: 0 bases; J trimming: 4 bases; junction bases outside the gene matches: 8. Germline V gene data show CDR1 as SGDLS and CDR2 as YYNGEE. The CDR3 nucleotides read TGTGCCAGCAGCGTAGGTGGGGGGGGAGGATCAGATACGCAGTATTTT. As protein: CASSVGGGGGSDTQYF.

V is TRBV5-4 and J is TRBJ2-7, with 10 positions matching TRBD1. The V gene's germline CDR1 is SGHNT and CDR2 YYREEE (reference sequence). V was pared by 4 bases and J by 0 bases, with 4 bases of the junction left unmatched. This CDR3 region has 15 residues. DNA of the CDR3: TGTGCCAGCAGCATAGGGACAGGGGTCTCCTACGAGCAGTACTTC. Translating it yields CASSIGTGVSYEQYF.

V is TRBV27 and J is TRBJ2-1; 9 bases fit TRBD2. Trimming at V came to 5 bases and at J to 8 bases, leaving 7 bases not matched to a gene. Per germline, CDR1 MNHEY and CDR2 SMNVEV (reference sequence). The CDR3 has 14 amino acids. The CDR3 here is CASSPWTSVHEQFF. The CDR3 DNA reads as TGTGCCAGCAGTCCCTGGACTAGCGTCCATGAGCAGTTCTTC.

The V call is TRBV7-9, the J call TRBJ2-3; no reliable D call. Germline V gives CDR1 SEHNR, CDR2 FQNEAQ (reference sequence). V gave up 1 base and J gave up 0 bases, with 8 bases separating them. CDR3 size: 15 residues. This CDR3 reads CASSLVPISTDTQYF. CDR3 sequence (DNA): TGTGCCAGCAGCTTAGTCCCCATTAGCACAGATACGCAGTATTTT.

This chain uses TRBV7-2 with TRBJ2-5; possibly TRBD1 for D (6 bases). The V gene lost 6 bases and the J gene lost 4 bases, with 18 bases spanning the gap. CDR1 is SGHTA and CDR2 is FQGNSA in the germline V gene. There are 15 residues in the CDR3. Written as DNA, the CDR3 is TGTGCCAGCAGATACAACAGGGCCGTCACAGAGACCCAGTACTTC. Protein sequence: CASRYNRAVTETQYF.

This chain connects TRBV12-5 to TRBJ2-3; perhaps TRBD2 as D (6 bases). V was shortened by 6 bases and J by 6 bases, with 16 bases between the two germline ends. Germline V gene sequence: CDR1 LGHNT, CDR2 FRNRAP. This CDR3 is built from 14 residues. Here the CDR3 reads CASGTSGGYDTQYF. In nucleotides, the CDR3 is TGTGCTAGTGGGACATCTGGGGGGTACGATACGCAGTATTTT.

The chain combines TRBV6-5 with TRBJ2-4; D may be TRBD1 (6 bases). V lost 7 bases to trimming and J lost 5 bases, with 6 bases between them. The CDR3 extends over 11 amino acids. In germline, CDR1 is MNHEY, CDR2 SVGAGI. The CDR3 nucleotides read TGTGCCAGCACAGGGGAAAACATTCAGTACTTC. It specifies CASTGENIQYF.